Listed here are 20 T cell receptor beta chains from one sample, sequenced in a study of blood T cells in healthy people across ages. A J-beta primer mix and a sample-barcoded 5' primer were used in a second PCR of about 7 to 12 cycles. From the 5' RACE reads, TCRdb called clonotypes with MiXCR, one entry per CDR3 protein. This table holds 1,800,000 or so distinct CDR3 sequences, approximately 39% found once. The specimen was blood. These receptors all stem from a human donor in good health.

This clonotype has only a few counts. The J gene is TRBJ2-5, the V gene TRBV6-2 or TRBV6-3; the match to TRBD2 covers 9 bases. The germline CDR1 and CDR2 sequences are MNHEY and SVGEGT. Trimming cost V 6 bases and J 5 bases; bases outside gene matches: 10. This CDR3 is 15 amino acids long. The CDR3 loop is CASSPSRGGAETQYF. In DNA form, the CDR3 reads TGTGCCAGCAGCCCTTCGCGGGGGGGCGCGGAGACCCAGTACTTC.

This clonotype turned up a few times. The rearrangement uses TRBV20-1 and TRBJ1-2, with 7 bases fitting TRBD1. This CDR3 spans 12 amino acids. The junction had 7 bases not matched to a gene; V was cut back by 5 bases and J by 7 bases. Germline CDR1 is DFQATT and CDR2 is SNEGSKA (reference sequence). The CDR3 coding sequence is TGCAGTGCTCCTGACAGGGTGATTGGCTACACCTTC. This encodes CSAPDRVIGYTF.

Only a few counts were recorded for this clonotype. V gene TRBV6-4 combines with J gene TRBJ2-1; 14 bases line up with TRBD2. The CDR3 has 18 amino acids. The V segment lost 10 bases and the J segment 5 bases; nucleotides outside the gene matches: 16. CDR1 is MRHNA and CDR2 is SNTAGT in the germline V gene. The DNA for the CDR3 is TGTGCCAACTACTATCCGGGACTAGCGGGGGATATAGACAATGAGCAGTTCTTC. The encoded protein is CANYYPGLAGDIDNEQFF.

This clonotype occurred a few times. This chain connects TRBV4-1 to TRBJ1-6, with D tentatively TRBD1 (5 bases). The CDR3 totals 15 residues. CDR1 is MGHRA, CDR2 YSYEKL, per germline. The ends were cut back, 4 bases at V and 10 bases at J, with 17 bases in the middle. This CDR3 is CASSLRTGGDSPLHF. In DNA form, the CDR3 reads TGCGCCAGCAGCCTACGTACAGGAGGTGACTCACCCCTCCACTTT.

This clonotype was counted between two and nine times. V gene TRBV12-3 or TRBV12-4 combines with J gene TRBJ1-1; D is undetermined. CDR3 length equals 12 residues. The V end was cut by 1 base, the J end by 7 bases, with 7 bases between. The CDR3 DNA sequence: TGTGCCAGCAGTTTAGGGGCCCGTGAAGCTTTCTTT. This translates into CASSLGAREAFF.

In this sample, this clonotype turned up a few times. V gene TRBV12-3 or TRBV12-4 combines with J gene TRBJ1-2; no clear D. V was cut by 8 bases and J by 2 bases, with 9 bases left in between. The CDR3 extends over 12 amino acids. CDR3 coding DNA: TGTGCCAGCGGACTGACAAACTATGGCTACACCTTC. This sequence encodes CASGLTNYGYTF.

The chain employs TRBV6-5 and TRBJ2-1; 9 bases fit TRBD2. The CDR3 loop spans 12 amino acids. CDR1 and CDR2 from the germline V gene are MNHEY and SVGAGI. The trim removed 2 bases at V and 15 bases at J, leaving 5 bases unmatched. Here the CDR3 DNA reads TGTGCCAGCAGTTACGCTAGCGGGGAACCGTTCTTC. Amino acids: CASSYASGEPFF.

This rearrangement joins TRBV9 to TRBJ2-7; a possible D gene is TRBD1 (7 bases). V was clipped by 3 bases and J by 4 bases, with 14 bases between them. From germline, CDR1 is SGDLS and CDR2 YYNGEE. The length of the CDR3 is 14 residues. CDR3 coding DNA: TGTGCCAGCAGCGGCGGGGACAGTGGATACGAGCAGTACTTC. The encoded protein is CASSGGDSGYEQYF.

This clonotype was detected a few times. The V and J genes are TRBV6-5 and TRBJ2-7; no definite D call. Per germline, CDR1 MNHEY and CDR2 SVGAGI. Trimming removed 8 bases from V and 2 bases from J, with 10 bases in between. This CDR3 region has 12 residues. CDR3 amino acids: CASYGRTYEQYF. The CDR3, as DNA: TGTGCCAGCTACGGGCGGACCTACGAGCAGTACTTC.

This clonotype was observed many times. V usage is TRBV7-3 and J usage is TRBJ2-7; possibly TRBD2 for D (5 bases). The CDR3 runs to 15 residues. Trimming shortened V by 4 bases and J by 2 bases, and 15 bases separated the two germline ends. CDR1 and CDR2 (germline): SGHTA, FQGTGA. The CDR3: CASSYRSGGPYEQYF. Written as DNA, the CDR3 is TGTGCCAGCAGCTACAGATCCGGAGGTCCCTACGAGCAGTACTTC.

This clonotype was recorded a few times. The CDR3 reads CSASGAQETQYF. The CDR3 DNA reads as TGCAGTGCTTCGGGGGCCCAAGAGACCCAGTACTTC. The chain joins TRBV20-1 to TRBJ2-5; possibly TRBD1 or TRBD2 for D (6 bases each). Trimming took 5 bases from V and 1 from J, leaving 8 bases between them. Germline values: CDR1 DFQATT, CDR2 SNEGSKA (reference sequence). CDR3 length: 12 amino acids.

This clonotype was detected only a few times. The J gene is TRBJ2-3, the V gene TRBV12-3 or TRBV12-4; 7 bases line up with TRBD2. This CDR3 contains 16 residues. V shed 6 bases, J shed 3 bases, and the junction held 12 bases outside the gene matches. CDR3 sequence (DNA): TGTGCCAGCAGCCCCTCGACTAGCATTTTTACAGATACGCAGTATTTT. Protein sequence: CASSPSTSIFTDTQYF.

The genes are TRBV20-1 and TRBJ1-2, with a possible D match to TRBD1 (6 bases). Trimming shortened V by 3 bases and J by 2 bases, and 16 bases separated the two germline ends. CDR3 length: 15 amino acids. Germline V gene lookup returns CDR1 DFQATT and CDR2 SNEGSKA (reference sequence). The CDR3 loop is CSARKTGNPNYGYTF. Here the CDR3 DNA reads TGCAGTGCTAGGAAGACAGGTAACCCGAACTATGGCTACACCTTC.

A remark on this clonotype: The missing conserved phenylalanine or tryptophan at the end of this CDR3 makes a read error likely. The V gene is TRBV28, the J gene TRBJ2-3, with a weak D call TRBD2 (7 bases). The germline CDR1 and CDR2 sequences are MDHEN and SYDVKM. V lost 2 bases, J lost 0 bases, and 9 bases lay in between. The CDR3 consists of 15 residues. This CDR3 is CASSLGGASTDTQYS. The CDR3 bases are TGTGCCAGCAGTTTAGGGGGGGCTAGCACAGATACGCAGTATTCT.

Notes on this clonotype: One end of the junction varies from germline; a read error may be responsible. The rearrangement uses TRBV7-7 and TRBJ2-1, with D maybe TRBD2 (5 bases). CDR3 size: 14 residues. CDR1 is SSHAT, CDR2 FNYEAQ, per germline (reference sequence). The CDR3 nucleotides are TGTGCTAGCAGCCGAAGCGGAAACTACAATGAGCAGTTCTTC. This gives the protein CASSRSGNYNEQFF.

To note about this clonotype: Germline and junction disagree at one end, which may indicate a read error. The V gene is TRBV5-1, the J gene TRBJ1-1; 9 bases map to TRBD1. There are 16 residues in the CDR3. Germline CDR1 SGHRS, CDR2 YFSETQ. DNA for the CDR3: TGCGCCAGCATCTTGATAGGGGCGGGACAGGGCACTGAAGCTTTCTTT. This codes for CASILIGAGQGTEAFF.

Points on this clonotype: Germline is not matched at one junction end, which may reflect a read error. The V gene is TRBV10-2, the J gene TRBJ2-6; 11 nucleotides line up with TRBD1. Germline-derived CDR1 and CDR2 are WSHSY and SAAADI. This CDR3 spans 14 amino acids. The CDR3 spells CTSRNSGQGDVLTF. The CDR3 coding sequence is TGCACCAGCCGGAACTCGGGACAGGGGGACGTCCTGACTTTC.

This chain links TRBV6-5 with TRBJ1-5; 8 bases line up with TRBD1. Germline V gene data show CDR1 as MNHEY and CDR2 as SVGAGI. CDR3 length: 15 amino acids. Trimming cost V 5 bases and J 0 bases; bases outside gene matches: 3. CDR3 DNA: TGTGCCAGCAGTGTGCAGGGGGCTAGCAATCAGCCCCAGCATTTT. Translating it yields CASSVQGASNQPQHF.

The V and J genes are TRBV7-2 and TRBJ1-4, with TRBD1 matching 7 bases. J lost 7 bases, V lost 2 bases, and 1 base had no gene match. This CDR3 is built from 13 residues. Germline V lookup: CDR1 SGHTA, CDR2 FQGNSA. The chain's CDR3 is CASSLQGVEKLFF. The CDR3 DNA reads TGTGCCAGCAGCTTACAGGGGGTTGAAAAACTGTTTTTT.

The chain employs TRBV11-2 and TRBJ1-1; D not resolved. Trimming took 5 bases from V and 3 from J, leaving 16 bases between them. CDR3 size: 15 residues. Germline CDR1 reads SGHAT; CDR2 reads FQNNGV. The CDR3: CASSPWVGMDTEAFF. CDR3 nucleotide sequence: TGTGCCAGCAGCCCTTGGGTCGGAATGGACACTGAAGCTTTCTTT. Supplemented by reference TRBV11-2 and TRBJ1-1, the full variable domain reads EAGVAQSPRYKIIEKRQSVAFWCNPISGHATLYWYQQILGQGPKLLIQFQNNGVVDDSQLPKDRFSAERLKGVDSTLKIQPAKLEDSAVYLCASSPWVGMDTEAFFGQGTRLTVV.